The 29 T cell receptor beta chains below come from one sample, sequenced in a study of cytomegalovirus exposure and HLA in healthy donors. The PCR employed 60 Vbeta primers together with 13 Jbeta primers. Sequencing was performed with immunoSEQ multiplex PCR; in TCRdb, only in-frame clones are kept and a portion is missing. The sample records under 200,000 clones, around 76% being singletons. Material for sequencing was PBMCs. The receptors come from a man aged 30 to 45 in good health and CMV-seronegative.

The V and J genes are TRBV5-4 and TRBJ2-5, with TRBD1 as a possible D gene (5 bases). Germline V lookup: CDR1 SGHNT, CDR2 YYREEE (reference sequence). V shed 1 base and J shed 5 bases, with 9 bases lying between them. The CDR3 consists of 13 residues. The CDR3 nucleotides read TGTGCCAGCAGCTTGCAGGGTTTGGAGACCCAGTACTTC. The encoded protein is CASSLQGLETQYF.

This chain links TRBV11-1 with TRBJ2-7; the match to TRBD2 covers 9 bases. J lost 5 bases, V lost 5 bases, and 10 bases had no gene match. The CDR3 has 15 residues. The germline gives CDR1 SGHAT, CDR2 FQDESV (reference sequence). The CDR3 loop is CASSHDPASGNEQYF. CDR3 bases: TGTGCCAGCAGCCACGATCCGGCTAGCGGGAACGAGCAGTACTTC.

The chain links TRBV19 to TRBJ1-6, with D unresolved. Trimming left V 5 bases short and J 5 bases short, with 10 bases between. This CDR3 spans 14 amino acids. Germline-derived CDR1 and CDR2 are LNHDA and SQIVND (reference sequence). CDR3 residues: CASSPPRNNSPLHF. In DNA, the CDR3 is TGTGCCAGTAGTCCGCCTAGGAATAATTCACCCCTCCACTTT. Complete variable domain (other parts from reference TRBV19 and TRBJ1-6): DGGITQSPKYLFRKEGQNVTLSCEQNLNHDAMYWYRQDPGQGLRLIYYSQIVNDFQKGDIAEGYSVSREKKESFPLTVTSAQKNPTAFYLCASSPPRNNSPLHFGNGTRLTVT.

The CDR3 sequence: CASSLGEGVLGKLFF. CDR3 nucleotides: TGTGCCAGCAGCCTAGGGGAGGGGGTTTTGGGAAAACTGTTTTTT. The V and J genes are TRBV6-1 and TRBJ1-4, with D possibly matching TRBD1 (6 bases). V lost 6 bases to trimming and J lost 10 bases, with 21 bases between them. Germline values: CDR1 MNHNS, CDR2 SASEGT. This CDR3 is built from 15 residues.

The V gene is TRBV28, the J gene TRBJ2-7; tentatively, D is TRBD1 (5 bases). The CDR3 spans 13 residues. Germline V gene lookup returns CDR1 MDHEN and CDR2 SYDVKM. V lost 10 bases and J 4 bases, leaving 17 bases between the germline ends. The chain's CDR3 is CATISGAPYEQYF. The CDR3 DNA follows: TGTGCCACCATCTCTGGGGCCCCATACGAGCAGTACTTC.

The genes are TRBV18 and TRBJ2-1; D possibly corresponds to TRBD2 (6 bases). The CDR3 is 17 amino acids. V lost 2 bases and J lost 0, with 14 bases in between. Germline CDR1 is KGHSH and CDR2 is LQKENI. This chain's CDR3 is CASSPSVSGNSYNEQFF. The CDR3 DNA reads as TGTGCCAGCTCACCATCTGTTAGCGGAAACTCCTACAATGAGCAGTTCTTC.

In this sample, this clone turned up a few times. The chain is built from TRBV19 and TRBJ1-5, with 9 bases lining up with TRBD1. Germline CDR1 reads LNHDA; CDR2 reads SQIVND (reference sequence). With V trimmed by 7 bases and J by 3 bases, 4 bases remained unmatched. This CDR3 is built from 14 residues. The CDR3 sequence is CASIGQGNNQPQHF. As DNA, the CDR3 is TGTGCCAGTATTGGACAGGGGAACAATCAGCCCCAGCATTTT.

The V gene is TRBV5-4, the J gene TRBJ1-2; 10 nucleotides line up with TRBD1. Trimming took 7 bases from V and 2 from J; bases not matched to a gene: 5. This CDR3 is built from 14 residues. Germline-derived CDR1 and CDR2 are SGHNT and YYREEE (reference sequence). Here the CDR3 reads CASSRQGANYGYTF. The CDR3 region has the DNA TGTGCCAGCTCGCGACAGGGGGCAAACTATGGCTACACCTTC.

This sequence joins TRBV19 and TRBJ2-1; 7 bases match TRBD2. Germline V gene lookup returns CDR1 LNHDA and CDR2 SQIVND (reference sequence). With V trimmed by 4 bases and J by 2 bases, 5 bases remained unmatched. The CDR3 length is 15 residues. The CDR3 reads CASSSGSSPYNEQFF. The CDR3 DNA is TGTGCCAGTAGTAGCGGGAGTTCACCCTACAATGAGCAGTTCTTC. Drawing the rest from reference TRBV19 and TRBJ2-1, the complete variable domain is DGGITQSPKYLFRKEGQNVTLSCEQNLNHDAMYWYRQDPGQGLRLIYYSQIVNDFQKGDIAEGYSVSREKKESFPLTVTSAQKNPTAFYLCASSSGSSPYNEQFFGPGTRLTVL.

This rearrangement joins TRBV30 to TRBJ1-2; D remains ambiguous. Trimming left V 5 bases short and J 0 bases short, with 7 bases between. This CDR3 has 12 amino acids. Germline values: CDR1 GTSNPN, CDR2 SVGIG (reference sequence). CDR3 sequence reads: CAWVAANYGYTF. CDR3 in DNA: TGTGCCTGGGTGGCAGCTAACTATGGCTACACCTTC.

The chain is built from TRBV30 and TRBJ2-7; 7 bases are a match to TRBD1. J gave up 7 bases and V 2 bases, and 5 bases lay outside the gene matches. Looked up from germline, CDR1 is GTSNPN and CDR2 is SVGIG (reference sequence). CDR3 size: 12 residues. CDR3 coding DNA: TGTGCCTGGAGTCCCAGGGGGAATGAGCAGTACTTC. Its protein product is CAWSPRGNEQYF.

The chain combines TRBV5-1 with TRBJ1-5, with TRBD1 as a possible D gene (6 bases). The germline V gene has CDR1 SGHRS and CDR2 YFSETQ. Deletions cut 4 bases from V and 0 bases from J, with 11 bases between. CDR3 length: 15 amino acids. The CDR3 is CASSVRGDSNQPQHF. In DNA form, the CDR3 reads TGCGCCAGCAGCGTCAGGGGAGATAGCAATCAGCCCCAGCATTTT.

The chain joins TRBV2 to TRBJ2-7; D might be TRBD1 (6 bases). The CDR3 runs 17 residues. V gave up 0 bases and J gave up 7 bases, with 22 bases separating them. Germline V gene sequence: CDR1 SNHLY, CDR2 FYNNEI. CDR3 region: CASSEASFRDTAGEQYF. The CDR3 coding sequence is TGTGCCAGCAGTGAAGCATCGTTCCGGGACACGGCTGGAGAGCAGTACTTC.

Written as DNA, the CDR3 is TGTGCCAGCAGTTATGGGGGCTCTTCAGGCGATGAGCAGTTCTTC. Translated, it gives CASSYGGSSGDEQFF. This chain connects TRBV7-6 to TRBJ2-1, with D possibly matching TRBD1 (6 bases). V lost 6 bases and J lost 8, with 20 bases in between. The CDR3 loop spans 15 amino acids. The germline V gene encodes CDR1 SGHVS and CDR2 FNYEAQ.

The V gene is TRBV29-1, the J gene TRBJ1-2; possibly TRBD1 for D (5 bases). Germline V gene sequence: CDR1 SQVTM, CDR2 ANQGSEA. Trimming removed 6 bases from V and 0 bases from J, with 11 bases in between. The CDR3 length is 13 residues. CDR3 loop: CSVEQDSNYGYTF. CDR3 nucleotide sequence: TGCAGCGTAGAACAGGACTCTAACTATGGCTACACCTTC.

This chain connects TRBV21-1 to TRBJ2-7; the table's D gene call, TRBD2, was not cross checked with the DNA. TRBV21-1 is given as a pseudogene. The CDR3 is made up of 21 amino acids. The CDR3: CASSKAIRVSLLAGFSYEQYF. The CDR3 DNA sequence: TGTGCCAGCAGCAAAGCAATTAGGGTTTCTCTACTAGCGGGATTTTCCTACGAGCAGTACTTC.

The rearrangement links TRBV7-9 to TRBJ2-3; D perhaps matches TRBD2 (5 bases). The ends were cut back, 4 bases at V and 2 bases at J, with 16 bases in the middle. In germline, CDR1 is SEHNR, CDR2 FQNEAQ (reference sequence). The length of the CDR3 is 16 residues. This CDR3 reads CASSSEGNLNTDTQYF. In DNA form, the CDR3 reads TGTGCCAGCAGCTCAGAGGGAAATTTAAACACAGATACGCAGTATTTT.

The chain joins TRBV7-9 to TRBJ2-2, with D unresolved. The germline V gene has CDR1 SEHNR and CDR2 FQNEAQ (reference sequence). V was cut by 0 bases and J by 3 bases, with 8 bases left in between. This CDR3 region has 15 residues. The CDR3 here is CASSLAGPDTGELFF. Here the CDR3 DNA reads TGTGCCAGCAGCTTAGCTGGGCCCGACACCGGGGAGCTGTTTTTT.

The chain uses TRBV2 and TRBJ2-1; 7 bases match TRBD2. Unmatched junction bases numbered 3, after V lost 7 bases and J lost 3 bases. Germline V gene data show CDR1 as SNHLY and CDR2 as FYNNEI. CDR3 size: 13 residues. CDR3 residues: CASNLADYNEQFF. Written as DNA, the CDR3 is TGTGCCAGCAATCTAGCGGACTACAATGAGCAGTTCTTC.

Worth noting for this clone: At the DNA level, this CDR3 is encoded by other sequences in the same sample as well. V gene TRBV28 combines with J gene TRBJ2-3, with D maybe TRBD2 (6 bases). CDR3 length equals 14 residues. In germline, CDR1 is MDHEN, CDR2 SYDVKM. V gave up 6 bases and J gave up 0 bases, with 10 bases separating them. CDR3 protein: CASSLSGSTDTQYF. CDR3 nucleotide sequence: TGTGCCAGCAGCCTCAGCGGGAGCACAGATACGCAGTATTTT.

This chain connects TRBV29-1 to TRBJ1-2; D ambiguous. CDR1 SQVTM and CDR2 ANQGSEA come from the germline V gene. The V end was cut by 0 bases, the J end by 0 bases, with 11 bases between. CDR3 length: 15 residues. CDR3 sequence (DNA): TGCAGCGTTGAAGATCTAGTTTCTCCTAACTATGGCTACACCTTC. It specifies CSVEDLVSPNYGYTF. Filled out from reference TRBV29-1 and TRBJ1-2, the complete variable domain reads SAVISQKPSRDICQRGTSLTIQCQVDSQVTMMFWYRQQPGQSLTLIATANQGSEATYESGFVIDKFPISRPNLTFSTLTVSNMSPEDSSIYLCSVEDLVSPNYGYTFGSGTRLTVV.

This chain joins TRBV5-1 and TRBJ1-1, with TRBD1 identical over 7 bases. The ends lost 2 bases at V and 4 bases at J; junction bases unmatched: 8. Germline V CDR1 and CDR2: SGHRS, YFSETQ. The CDR3 totals 15 residues. This CDR3 reads CASSFEGASSTEAFF. CDR3 DNA sequence: TGCGCCAGCAGCTTTGAGGGGGCGAGCAGCACTGAAGCTTTCTTT.

The chain couples TRBV6-6 to TRBJ1-1; D remains unclear. CDR1 is MNHNY, CDR2 SVGAGI, per germline (reference sequence). CDR3 length: 14 residues. Deletions cut 3 bases from V and 0 bases from J, with 8 bases between. The DNA for the CDR3 is TGTGCCAGCAGTTATTCACAGTTGAACACTGAAGCTTTCTTT. This sequence encodes CASSYSQLNTEAFF.

V and J are TRBV19 and TRBJ2-7; 7 positions match TRBD1. The J segment lost 2 bases and the V segment lost 2 bases, leaving 9 bases of the junction unmatched. Germline values: CDR1 LNHDA, CDR2 SQIVND (reference sequence). The length of the CDR3 is 16 residues. CDR3 in DNA: TGTGCCAGTAGTATACTAGGCGGAGACAGGGCCTACGAGCAGTACTTC. Amino acids: CASSILGGDRAYEQYF.

V and J are TRBV11-2 and TRBJ2-7; TRBD1 aligns across 7 bases. The CDR3 runs to 14 residues. With V trimmed by 3 bases and J by 4 bases, 6 bases remained unmatched. The germline V gene has CDR1 SGHAT and CDR2 FQNNGV. CDR3: CASSFFRDSYEQYF. CDR3 coding DNA: TGTGCCAGCAGCTTCTTCCGGGACAGTTACGAGCAGTACTTC.

J is TRBJ1-5 and V is TRBV28; D is unresolved. This CDR3 contains 13 residues. Germline V lookup: CDR1 MDHEN, CDR2 SYDVKM. V lost 7 bases and J lost 0, with 7 bases in between. The CDR3 loop reads CASMEVSNQPQHF. As DNA, the CDR3 is TGTGCCAGCATGGAGGTTAGCAATCAGCCCCAGCATTTT. Variable domain in full (rest from reference TRBV28 and TRBJ1-5): DVKVTQSSRYLVKRTGEKVFLECVQDMDHENMFWYRQDPGLGLRLIYFSYDVKMKEKGDIPEGYSVSREKKERFSLILESASTNQTSMYLCASMEVSNQPQHFGDGTRLSIL.

The chain couples TRBV7-9 to TRBJ1-4; TRBD1 aligns across 9 bases. J lost 3 bases, V lost 5 bases, and 4 bases had no gene match. This CDR3 is 15 amino acids long. The V gene's germline CDR1 is SEHNR and CDR2 FQNEAQ (reference sequence). The CDR3 loop reads CASSPGTGSNEKLFF. The CDR3 coding sequence is TGTGCCAGCAGCCCCGGGACAGGGTCTAATGAAAAACTGTTTTTT.

This clone was recorded once. The chain couples TRBV5-1 to TRBJ2-1, with 8 bases identical to TRBD2. The V gene end was trimmed by 1 base and the J gene end by 6 bases; junction bases not matched to a gene: 9. The length of the CDR3 is 16 residues. Germline-derived CDR1 and CDR2 are SGHRS and YFSETQ. CDR3 in amino acids: CASSLIDGRAGNEQFF. The CDR3 bases are TGCGCCAGCAGCTTGATCGACGGGAGGGCCGGCAATGAGCAGTTCTTC.

This clone was picked up one time. This chain links TRBV7-6 with TRBJ2-7; TRBD2 matches 7 bases. Unmatched junction bases numbered 17, after V lost 5 bases and J lost 4 bases. There are 17 residues in the CDR3. The germline V gene has CDR1 SGHVS and CDR2 FNYEAQ. The CDR3 DNA reads as TGTGCCAGCAGCAGCCACCCCGGCGAGCGGGGAAGTTACGAGCAGTACTTC. Its translation is CASSSHPGERGSYEQYF. The whole variable domain, remainder taken from reference TRBV7-6 and TRBJ2-7, is GAGVSQSPRYKVTKRGQDVALRCDPISGHVSLYWYRQALGQGPEFLTYFNYEAQQDKSGLPNDRFSAERPEGSISTLTIQRTEQRDSAMYRCASSSHPGERGSYEQYFGPGTRLTVT.